These 27 T cell receptor beta chains were all obtained from the same sample, sequenced in a study of blood T cell repertoires in COVID-19 (dated by TCRdb to about 2020). The protocol used for the library was the immunoSEQ multiplex PCR assay. TCRdb obtained this table from immuneACCESS and retained in-frame rearrangements with V and J assigned. These tables miss some clones; where compared with another copy, unresolved V genes account for less than half of the shortfall, and the remainder is unexplained. The sample table holds around 400,000 clones, of which approximately 89% were seen once. 1.5% to 2% of the sample is held by the ten biggest clonotypes. Material: PBMCs or T cells enriched from blood (not recorded which). Receptors originate from a woman aged 25 to 39 who had recovered from COVID-19.

The rearrangement uses TRBV7-9 and TRBJ2-1; TRBD2 is a possible D gene (6 bases). Trimming took off 5 bases at V and 9 bases at J, with 20 bases between the two ends. The V gene's germline CDR1 is SEHNR and CDR2 FQNEAQ (reference sequence). The CDR3 is 15 residues long. The DNA for the CDR3 is TGTGCCAGCAGCGCGGACTACCAAGGGTCGATTGAGCAGTTCTTC. As protein: CASSADYQGSIEQFF.

The chain joins TRBV27 to TRBJ1-2, with a tentative D call TRBD1 (6 bases). The V gene lost 0 bases and the J gene lost 8 bases, with 16 bases spanning the gap. CDR1 MNHEY and CDR2 SMNVEV come from the germline V gene (reference sequence). The CDR3 totals 15 residues. The DNA for the CDR3 is TGTGCCAGCAGTTTATCGGGAGGGGGGGCGAGGGGCTACACCTTC. This sequence encodes CASSLSGGGARGYTF.

This clone occurred once. The V call is TRBV29-1, the J call TRBJ2-2; possible D gene TRBD2, 6 bases. This CDR3 spans 12 amino acids. V lost 3 bases to trimming and J lost 6 bases, with 8 bases between them. Germline CDR1 SQVTM, CDR2 ANQGSEA. CDR3 DNA sequence: TGCAGCGTTGATAGCGGTCCCGGGGAGCTGTTTTTT. Amino acids: CSVDSGPGELFF.

This chain joins TRBV28 and TRBJ2-1; 7 nucleotides line up with TRBD1. Germline loops: CDR1 MDHEN, CDR2 SYDVKM. The V and J ends lost 8 bases and 0 bases, in that order; junction bases with no gene match: 4. This CDR3 contains 14 residues. The CDR3 nucleotides read TGTGCCAGCCAGACAGGGAGCTCCTACAATGAGCAGTTCTTC. It yields the protein CASQTGSSYNEQFF.

This clone was seen once. V gene TRBV5-1 combines with J gene TRBJ1-2; TRBD1 aligns across 7 bases. V trimming: 6 bases; J trimming: 3 bases; junction bases outside the gene matches: 8. There are 14 residues in the CDR3. Germline loops: CDR1 SGHRS, CDR2 YFSETQ. Here the CDR3 reads CASTRGQLDYGYTF. Here the CDR3 DNA reads TGCGCCAGCACCCGGGGACAGTTGGACTATGGCTACACCTTC.

The chain is built from TRBV7-9 and TRBJ2-1; 9 bases fit TRBD1. J lost 1 base, V lost 5 bases, and 6 bases had no gene match. Germline lookup yields CDR1 SEHNR and CDR2 FQNEAQ (reference sequence). The CDR3 contains 16 residues. The CDR3: CASSQAGTGSYNEQFF. CDR3 nucleotides: TGTGCCAGCAGCCAAGCCGGGACAGGGTCCTACAATGAGCAGTTCTTC.

This chain connects TRBV5-1 to TRBJ2-5, with D hard to call. Germline loops: CDR1 SGHRS, CDR2 YFSETQ. The CDR3 consists of 12 residues. The V end was cut by 3 bases, the J end by 0 bases, with 3 bases between. The CDR3 DNA follows: TGCGCCAGCAGCTCGTACCAAGAGACCCAGTACTTC. This codes for CASSSYQETQYF.

This sequence joins TRBV18 and TRBJ2-2; a weak D match, TRBD2 (5 bases). V gave up 3 bases and J gave up 1 base, with 9 bases separating them. CDR3 size: 15 residues. CDR1 and CDR2 from the germline V gene are KGHSH and LQKENI. The chain's CDR3 is CASSPRRGNTGELFF. In nucleotides, the CDR3 is TGTGCCAGCTCACCGCGACGGGGGAACACCGGGGAGCTGTTTTTT.

The chain carries TRBV29-1 and TRBJ2-6, with 7 bases that match TRBD2. The germline gives CDR1 SQVTM, CDR2 ANQGSEA. CDR3 length equals 14 residues. J lost 2 bases, V lost 7 bases, and 5 bases had no gene match. CDR3 in amino acids: CSAGGGTGANVLTF. In nucleotides, the CDR3 is TGCAGCGCCGGGGGAGGGACTGGGGCCAACGTCCTGACTTTC.

This rearrangement joins TRBV7-2 to TRBJ2-7, with 9 bases lining up with TRBD1. The CDR3 has 13 residues. The V and J ends lost 5 bases and 5 bases, in that order; junction bases with no gene match: 4. From germline, CDR1 is SGHTA and CDR2 FQGNSA. The DNA of the CDR3 is TGTGCCAGCAGCGCTAGGACAGGGGACGAGCAGTACTTC. This encodes CASSARTGDEQYF.

This sequence joins TRBV11-2 and TRBJ2-7; D remains unclear. Per germline, CDR1 SGHAT and CDR2 FQNNGV. The CDR3 spans 11 residues. Trimming removed 5 bases from V and 3 bases from J, with 5 bases in between. The CDR3 region has the DNA TGTGCCAGCAGCGCCTACTACGAGCAGTACTTC. Its translation is CASSAYYEQYF.

This clone is a singleton in its sample. This chain joins TRBV5-1 and TRBJ1-1, with 7 nucleotides matching TRBD1. V was pared by 4 bases and J by 8 bases, with 11 bases of the junction left unmatched. The germline V gene encodes CDR1 SGHRS and CDR2 YFSETQ. The CDR3 runs to 14 residues. CDR3 amino acids: CASSPRTGGLEAFF. In DNA, the CDR3 is TGCGCCAGCAGCCCCCGGACAGGCGGCCTCGAAGCTTTCTTT. The variable domain in full, with the rest retrieved from reference TRBV5-1 and TRBJ1-1, is KAGVTQTPRYLIKTRGQQVTLSCSPISGHRSVSWYQQTPGQGLQFLFEYFSETQRNKGNFPGRFSGRQFSNSRSEMNVSTLELGDSALYLCASSPRTGGLEAFFGQGTRLTVV.

This clone was seen a single time. This chain joins TRBV7-9 and TRBJ1-2; D is perhaps TRBD1 (5 bases). The germline V gene has CDR1 SEHNR and CDR2 FQNEAQ (reference sequence). With 1 base removed from V and 7 bases from J, the gap between germline ends came to 13 bases. CDR3 length: 14 residues. The CDR3 region has the DNA TGTGCCAGCAGCTTAGGGAGGGGCCTCAGTGGCTACACCTTC. Its translation: CASSLGRGLSGYTF.

The J gene is TRBJ2-5, the V gene TRBV6-5; 10 bases are a match to TRBD1. There are 15 residues in the CDR3. With 5 bases clipped from V and 5 bases from J, the junction kept 8 bases outside the gene matches. Germline assignment: CDR1 MNHEY and CDR2 SVGAGI. CDR3 sequence: CASSTTGTGVETQYF. DNA for the CDR3: TGTGCCAGCAGTACCACCGGGACAGGGGTCGAGACCCAGTACTTC.

The chain recombines TRBV4-1 with TRBJ2-3; the D gene is possibly TRBD1 (6 bases). Germline CDR1 reads MGHRA; CDR2 reads YSYEKL. With 0 bases removed from V and 1 base from J, the gap between germline ends came to 14 bases. The CDR3 is 17 amino acids. In DNA, the CDR3 is TGCGCCAGCAGCCAAGATAGAGGGGCAGGGGGCACAGATACGCAGTATTTT. Its translation: CASSQDRGAGGTDTQYF.

This clone appeared a few times. V is TRBV11-3 and J is TRBJ2-7; no clear D. The CDR3 length is 12 residues. Trimming removed 2 bases at V and 4 bases at J, with 6 bases between. In germline, CDR1 is SGHNT, CDR2 YENEEA. The CDR3 sequence: CASSLLAYEQYF. The CDR3 DNA is TGTGCCAGCAGCTTACTGGCTTACGAGCAGTACTTC.

This rearrangement joins TRBV7-9 to TRBJ2-3; 8 positions agree with TRBD1. CDR1 and CDR2 from the germline V gene are SEHNR and FQNEAQ (reference sequence). J gave up 2 bases and V 1 base, and 5 bases lay outside the gene matches. The CDR3 consists of 16 residues. The CDR3 bases are TGTGCCAGCAGCTTAGGCAGGGGGCCCGCCACAGATACGCAGTATTTT. This translates into CASSLGRGPATDTQYF.

The V and J genes are TRBV10-3 and TRBJ1-5; no clear D. Germline loops: CDR1 ENHRY, CDR2 SYGVKD. The V gene lost 10 bases and the J gene lost 4 bases, with 17 bases spanning the gap. This CDR3 is built from 14 residues. The CDR3 loop reads CATRRREDNQPQHF. CDR3 coding DNA: TGTGCCACGCGCCGCCGGGAGGATAATCAGCCCCAGCATTTT.

In nucleotides, the CDR3 is TGTGCCACCAGCGCAAGACAGGGGGTGACCAATGAGCAGTTCTTC. Translation gives CATSARQGVTNEQFF. The chain combines TRBV15 with TRBJ2-1, with 9 bases aligning to TRBD1. The CDR3 is 15 residues long. Trimming removed 5 bases from V and 6 bases from J; junction bases left unmatched: 8. CDR1 and CDR2 from the germline V gene are LNHNV and YYDKDF (reference sequence).

This clone was observed once. The chain employs TRBV6-5 and TRBJ2-1, with D possibly matching TRBD2 (6 bases). The germline V and J ends were trimmed by 6 bases and 7 bases, with 13 bases remaining between them. This CDR3 spans 13 amino acids. Germline CDR1 reads MNHEY; CDR2 reads SVGAGI. CDR3 nucleotides: TGTGCCAGCAGGCCTCCTGGGAGGAATGAGCAGTTCTTC. Residues: CASRPPGRNEQFF.

This clone was observed a handful of times. CDR3 DNA sequence: TGTGCCGCCCCCCCTGAGGCAGGGGGTTCCACTGAAGCTTTCTTT. This encodes CAAPPEAGGSTEAFF. The chain employs TRBV30 and TRBJ1-1; 7 bases are shared with TRBD1. The germline gives CDR1 GTSNPN, CDR2 SVGIG (reference sequence). The CDR3 loop spans 15 amino acids. J was trimmed by 4 bases and V by 8 bases; bases with no gene match: 16.

V is TRBV4-1 and J is TRBJ1-2; the D gene is possibly TRBD1 (6 bases). The germline V and J ends were trimmed by 5 bases and 2 bases, with 12 bases remaining between them. Germline V CDR1 and CDR2: MGHRA, YSYEKL. CDR3 length: 14 amino acids. The CDR3 reads CASSAPGHNYGYTF. For the CDR3, the DNA is TGCGCCAGCAGCGCTCCGGGACACAACTATGGCTACACCTTC.

This chain's CDR3 is CASSYPISTSGLAGIYEQYF. CDR3 in DNA: TGCGCCAGCAGCTACCCAATATCCACGTCGGGACTAGCGGGAATATACGAGCAGTACTTC. This chain joins TRBV5-1 and TRBJ2-7; 13 bases fit TRBD2. Germline CDR1 is SGHRS and CDR2 is YFSETQ. Unmatched junction bases numbered 19, after V lost 3 bases and J lost 4 bases. This CDR3 spans 20 amino acids.

The J gene is TRBJ1-2, the V gene TRBV7-8; 8 nucleotides match TRBD1. The CDR3 has 14 residues. Losses at the gene ends were 5 bases for V and 2 bases for J; bases not matched to a gene: 4. Germline assignment: CDR1 SGHVS and CDR2 FQNEAQ. The CDR3 here is CASSRTGTNYGYTF. The CDR3 nucleotides are TGTGCCAGCAGCCGGACAGGGACGAACTATGGCTACACCTTC.

The rearrangement links TRBV5-1 to TRBJ2-6; unclear D gene. V was shortened by 9 bases and J by 2 bases, with 6 bases between the two germline ends. Per the germline V gene, CDR1 is SGHRS and CDR2 is YFSETQ. CDR3 length: 12 residues. This chain's CDR3 is CATSPGANVLTF. CDR3 DNA: TGCGCCACCTCTCCTGGGGCCAACGTCCTGACTTTC.

The chain couples TRBV7-6 to TRBJ2-2; D is uncertain. Germline V CDR1 and CDR2: SGHVS, FNYEAQ. The CDR3 has 15 residues. Trimming pared 1 base from V and 3 bases from J, leaving 9 bases between. This CDR3 reads CASSLVSGYTGELFF. In DNA, the CDR3 is TGTGCCAGCAGCTTAGTGTCAGGCTACACCGGGGAGCTGTTTTTT.

The genes are TRBV5-1 and TRBJ2-5; no definite D call. There are 16 residues in the CDR3. V was clipped by 0 bases and J by 5 bases, with 17 bases between them. Per germline, CDR1 SGHRS and CDR2 YFSETQ. The DNA for the CDR3 is TGCGCCAGCAGCTTGGAAGCTCTAAACGGAGAGGAGACCCAGTACTTC. Amino acids: CASSLEALNGEETQYF.